This passage covers 20 T cell receptor beta chains from one sample sequenced in a study of T cell responses to AZD1222 COVID-19 vaccine. Profiled with immunoSEQ multiplex PCR; TCRdb holds only in-frame clones, not every one. The table lists 50,000 to 65,000 clones, around 90% of them singletons, with roughly 15% in the top ten. The sample consisted of peripheral blood, taken 28 days after the second AZD1222 dose. The origin of the receptors is an adult who received the AZD1222 COVID-19 vaccine.

This clone was detected only a few times. The J gene is TRBJ2-2, the V gene TRBV15; D is perhaps TRBD2 (5 bases). Germline V gene lookup returns CDR1 LNHNV and CDR2 YYDKDF (reference sequence). With 3 bases removed from V and 7 bases from J, the gap between germline ends came to 6 bases. The CDR3 spans 12 residues. CDR3 coding DNA: TGTGCCACCAGCAGGGCGGGCGGGGAGCTGTTTTTT. It specifies CATSRAGGELFF.

CDR3 coding DNA: TGTGCCAGCAGCTCAGGCGGCTATGGCTACACCTTC. Its translation is CASSSGGYGYTF. This chain connects TRBV28 to TRBJ1-2; D call uncertain. CDR3 length: 12 residues. Trimming removed 6 bases at V and 4 bases at J, with 9 bases between. Looked up from germline, CDR1 is MDHEN and CDR2 is SYDVKM.

The chain has TRBV20-1 and TRBJ1-2; D may be TRBD1 (6 bases). Germline-derived CDR1 and CDR2 are DFQATT and SNEGSKA (reference sequence). V lost 6 bases, J lost 8 bases, and 13 bases lay in between. The CDR3 has 11 amino acids. As DNA, the CDR3 is TGCAGTGCCCCGGGGGCCTGGGGCTACACCTTC. Amino acid sequence: CSAPGAWGYTF.

The V and J genes are TRBV5-4 and TRBJ2-1; possibly TRBD1 for D (6 bases). The germline V gene has CDR1 SGHNT and CDR2 YYREEE (reference sequence). The CDR3 runs 15 residues. Between the trimmed V and J ends, which lost 4 bases and 2 bases, there was a span of 13 bases. The CDR3 sequence: CASSAEGGAYNEQFF. The CDR3 DNA follows: TGTGCCAGCAGCGCGGAAGGGGGAGCCTACAATGAGCAGTTCTTC.

This chain uses TRBV11-2 with TRBJ2-5; D remains ambiguous. Germline loops: CDR1 SGHAT, CDR2 FQNNGV. V was pared by 1 base and J by 5 bases, with 8 bases between. This CDR3 is built from 13 residues. The CDR3 DNA is TGTGCCAGCAGCTTAGCTGGGATGGAGACCCAGTACTTC. Residues: CASSLAGMETQYF.

This rearrangement joins TRBV12-3 or TRBV12-4 to TRBJ2-1; the match to TRBD2 covers 9 bases. The CDR3 extends over 13 amino acids. V was clipped by 1 base and J by 14 bases; unmatched bases: 6. The CDR3 nucleotides read TGTGCCAGCAGTTTAGTGGCGGGAGGGCGAAAGTTCTTC. This encodes CASSLVAGGRKFF.

The V call is TRBV14, the J call TRBJ1-3; no firm D call. This CDR3 spans 11 amino acids. CDR1 and CDR2 (germline): SGHDN, FVKESK. V gave up 8 bases and J gave up 7 bases, with 9 bases separating them. The CDR3 loop is CASGLANTIYF. CDR3 bases: TGTGCCAGCGGGCTAGCGAACACCATATATTTT. Full variable domain (remainder filled in from reference TRBV14 and TRBJ1-3): EAGVTQFPSHSVIEKGQTVTLRCDPISGHDNLYWYRRVMGKEIKFLLHFVKESKQDESGMPNNRFLAERTGGTYSTLKVQPAELEDSGVYFCASGLANTIYFGEGSWLTVV.

V usage is TRBV2 and J usage is TRBJ1-1, with D unclear. The length of the CDR3 is 14 residues. V shed 7 bases and J shed 1 base, with 13 bases lying between them. Germline CDR1 reads SNHLY; CDR2 reads FYNNEI. The CDR3 DNA sequence: TGTGCCAGCACCTTAGAGGGAGCGAACACTGAAGCTTTCTTT. Protein sequence: CASTLEGANTEAFF.

J is TRBJ2-3 and V is TRBV7-7; 9 positions agree with TRBD1. Germline assignment: CDR1 SSHAT and CDR2 FNYEAQ (reference sequence). V was clipped by 6 bases and J by 5 bases; unmatched bases: 9. The CDR3 has 15 residues. CDR3 DNA sequence: TGTGCCAGCAGTTTACAGGGGGCAATGGGAGATACGCAGTATTTT. Amino acids: CASSLQGAMGDTQYF.

The CDR3 bases are TGTGCCAGCAGCTTAGCGGGACAGGGGAGGAGTGGCTACACCTTC. This gives the protein CASSLAGQGRSGYTF. The chain is built from TRBV7-2 and TRBJ1-2, with TRBD1 matching over 10 bases. The germline V gene has CDR1 SGHTA and CDR2 FQGNSA. The CDR3 runs to 15 residues. Losses at the gene ends were 0 bases for V and 7 bases for J; bases not matched to a gene: 5.

This chain joins TRBV7-9 and TRBJ1-6; possibly TRBD1 for D (5 bases). CDR1 is SEHNR and CDR2 is FQNEAQ in the germline V gene (reference sequence). The length of the CDR3 is 14 residues. Trimming removed 6 bases at V and 3 bases at J, with 9 bases between. Here the CDR3 reads CASSHDSYNSPLHF. The CDR3 DNA sequence: TGTGCCAGCAGTCATGACAGCTATAATTCACCCCTCCACTTT. The full variable domain, with the rest looked up from reference TRBV7-9 and TRBJ1-6, is DTGVSQNPRHKITKRGQNVTFRCDPISEHNRLYWYRQTLGQGPEFLTYFQNEAQLEKSRLLSDRFSAERPKGSFSTLEIQRTEQGDSAMYLCASSHDSYNSPLHFGNGTRLTVT.

This chain connects TRBV19 to TRBJ2-4; 7 bases agree with TRBD1. The trim removed 5 bases at V and 0 bases at J, leaving 7 bases unmatched. The CDR3 is 16 residues long. Per the germline V gene, CDR1 is LNHDA and CDR2 is SQIVND (reference sequence). The CDR3 protein is CASSPRTGGAKNIQYF. The CDR3 DNA is TGTGCCAGTAGTCCCCGGACAGGAGGAGCCAAAAACATTCAGTACTTC.

The chain employs TRBV7-2 and TRBJ2-5; no definite D call. Trimming left V 5 bases short and J 5 bases short, with 12 bases between. CDR3 size: 13 residues. The germline CDR1 and CDR2 sequences are SGHTA and FQGNSA. This chain's CDR3 is CASSPRNLETQYF. The CDR3, as DNA: TGTGCCAGCAGCCCCAGAAACCTGGAGACCCAGTACTTC.

V gene TRBV7-2 combines with J gene TRBJ1-6, with 8 bases that match TRBD1. This CDR3 spans 18 amino acids. Germline V lookup: CDR1 SGHTA, CDR2 FQGNSA. J was trimmed by 6 bases and V by 1 base; bases with no gene match: 11. The CDR3 DNA follows: TGTGCCAGCAGCTTAGAAGTTGGCAGGGGGCTAGGTAATTCACCCCTCCACTTT. Encoded protein: CASSLEVGRGLGNSPLHF.

This clone has just a few counts. This chain joins TRBV5-1 and TRBJ1-6; D is possibly TRBD1 (6 bases). This CDR3 has 14 residues. Germline-derived CDR1 and CDR2 are SGHRS and YFSETQ. The V end lost 0 bases, the J end lost 10 bases, and 11 bases lay between the germline ends. In DNA form, the CDR3 reads TGCGCCAGCAGCTTGGAAGCAGGGGACTCACCCCTCCACTTT. Its protein is CASSLEAGDSPLHF.

The chain couples TRBV7-3 to TRBJ2-1; D might be TRBD2 (5 bases). CDR3 length equals 15 residues. V was shortened by 2 bases and J by 3 bases, with 11 bases between the two germline ends. The V gene's germline CDR1 is SGHTA and CDR2 FQGTGA. DNA of the CDR3: TGTGCCAGCAGCTTAGGGCCGGGGAGCTACAATGAGCAGTTCTTC. Protein sequence: CASSLGPGSYNEQFF.

The chain links TRBV6-9 to TRBJ1-6, with D uncertain. V gave up 4 bases and J gave up 2 bases, with 12 bases separating them. The CDR3 has 16 residues. Per germline, CDR1 MNHGY and CDR2 SVAAGI. CDR3 sequence: CASSSRQTPYNSPLHF. The CDR3 nucleotides read TGTGCCAGCAGTTCCCGCCAGACACCCTATAATTCACCCCTCCACTTT.

This clone occurred once. V is TRBV5-1 and J is TRBJ2-7; 7 bases match TRBD1. Germline loops: CDR1 SGHRS, CDR2 YFSETQ. The V and J ends lost 4 bases and 3 bases, in that order; junction bases with no gene match: 7. The CDR3 runs 14 residues. The CDR3 loop is CASSPTGSFYEQYF. CDR3 in DNA: TGCGCCAGCAGCCCGACAGGGTCCTTCTACGAGCAGTACTTC.

The rearrangement joins TRBV7-9 to TRBJ2-1; 8 bases agree with TRBD2. This CDR3 comprises 15 residues. CDR1 is SEHNR and CDR2 is FQNEAQ in the germline V gene (reference sequence). V shed 1 base, J shed 9 bases, and the junction held 8 bases outside the gene matches. CDR3 protein: CASSLEGGRRSEQFF. CDR3 coding DNA: TGTGCCAGCAGCTTAGAGGGCGGGAGGAGATCTGAGCAGTTCTTC.

The V call is TRBV4-2, the J call TRBJ2-5, with D uncertain. The germline V gene encodes CDR1 LGHNA and CDR2 YNFKEQ. This CDR3 is 15 amino acids long. Trimming took 0 bases from V and 1 from J, leaving 9 bases between them. The CDR3: CASSQDRGGQETQYF. The CDR3 bases are TGTGCCAGCAGCCAAGATCGTGGCGGCCAAGAGACCCAGTACTTC.